The sequence of this T cell receptor (beta chain) was determined in a study of OX40 agonist ivuxolimab in advanced cancers. Produced via immunoSEQ multiplex PCR; TCRdb's table is partial and in-frame only. The sample shows 99,000 or so clones, over 75% of them seen only once. The TCR originated in an adult with an advanced solid tumor such as melanoma, head and neck, liver or kidney cancer. The starting material was CD4+ or CD8+ T cells sorted from blood, obtained in a trial of the OX40 agonist ivuxolimab.

CDR3 nucleotides: TGCGCCAGCAGTGGATCCCCTTTGACTAGCGGTGAGCAGTTCTTC. This translates into CASSGSPLTSGEQFF. The V call is TRBV10-1, the J call TRBJ2-1; TRBD2 aligns across 9 bases. Germline V gene sequence: CDR1 WNHNN, CDR2 SYGVQD (reference sequence). The CDR3 contains 15 residues. V shed 4 bases and J 9 bases; nucleotides not matched to a gene: 10.